Following are 21 T cell receptor beta chains from one sample sequenced in a study of cytotoxic CD8 clonotypes in ibrutinib-treated CLL. Sequencing was performed with immunoSEQ multiplex PCR; in TCRdb, only in-frame clones are kept and a portion is missing. The sample has 330,000 or so clones, roughly two thirds seen once; the top ten hold 6% to 6.5%. The sequencing used PBMCs, collected after 36 months of ibrutinib treatment. Receptor source: a human donor with chronic lymphocytic leukemia.

The rearrangement uses TRBV10-2 and TRBJ2-5, with 11 positions matching TRBD2. Germline-derived CDR1 and CDR2 are WSHSY and SAAADI. V lost 2 bases to trimming and J lost 0 bases; unmatched junction nucleotides: 2. This CDR3 spans 16 amino acids. CDR3 bases: TGCGCCAGCAGTGAGAGACTAGCGGGACACCAAGAGACCCAGTACTTC. Amino acid sequence: CASSERLAGHQETQYF.

The chain uses TRBV15 and TRBJ2-7, with 11 bases aligning to TRBD1. This CDR3 has 15 residues. Germline V lookup: CDR1 LNHNV, CDR2 YYDKDF (reference sequence). V was pared by 4 bases and J by 1 base, with 3 bases of the junction left unmatched. The CDR3 sequence: CATSMGTGGSYEQYF. The CDR3 nucleotides read TGTGCCACCAGCATGGGGACAGGGGGTTCCTACGAGCAGTACTTC.

This clone was seen a handful of times. The J gene is TRBJ1-6, the V gene TRBV7-2; no clear D. This CDR3 region has 12 residues. Deletions cut 5 bases from V and 5 bases from J, with 4 bases between. Germline CDR1 reads SGHTA; CDR2 reads FQGNSA. In nucleotides, the CDR3 is TGTGCCAGCAGCCCCCATAATTCACCCCTCCACTTT. Its protein is CASSPHNSPLHF.

V and J are TRBV10-1 and TRBJ2-7; tentatively, D is TRBD2 (6 bases). Germline V gene data show CDR1 as WNHNN and CDR2 as SYGVQD (reference sequence). V lost 2 bases and J 3 bases, leaving 11 bases between the germline ends. This CDR3 region has 14 residues. The CDR3 region has the DNA TGCGCCAGCAGTGAGGAGCGGGTGGGCTACGAGCAGTACTTC. This encodes CASSEERVGYEQYF.

The chain uses TRBV5-8 and TRBJ1-6, with 10 bases lining up with TRBD1. There are 16 residues in the CDR3. With 5 bases clipped from V and 7 bases from J, the junction kept 9 bases outside the gene matches. Germline loops: CDR1 SGHTS, CDR2 YDEGEE. Here the CDR3 DNA reads TGTGCCAGCAGGGATGGACAGGGGGTTTCCAATTCACCCCTCCACTTT. Translation: CASRDGQGVSNSPLHF.

This clone was counted once. The chain employs TRBV14 and TRBJ2-2; 10 positions match TRBD2. The CDR3 contains 16 residues. CDR1 is SGHDN, CDR2 FVKESK, per germline. V shed 4 bases and J 4 bases; nucleotides not matched to a gene: 6. CDR3 region: CASSLLAGVTTGELFF. The CDR3 DNA sequence: TGTGCCAGCAGCCTCCTAGCGGGAGTGACCACCGGGGAGCTGTTTTTT.

The sample holds one count of this clone. The CDR3 nucleotides read TGTGCCAGCAGCTTAGCGGCCGGGGAGCTGTTTTTT. This encodes CASSLAAGELFF. The gene calls are TRBV7-6 and TRBJ2-2; D unresolved. Trimming removed 0 bases at V and 6 bases at J, with 2 bases between. The CDR3 covers 12 residues. The germline V gene has CDR1 SGHVS and CDR2 FNYEAQ.

This chain connects TRBV9 to TRBJ2-1; D gene ambiguous. Trimming removed 4 bases at V and 0 bases at J, with 11 bases between. CDR1 and CDR2 (germline): SGDLS, YYNGEE. The CDR3 totals 15 residues. The CDR3 DNA sequence: TGTGCCAGCAGCACCAGTGCCCGCTCCTACAATGAGCAGTTCTTC. Translated, it gives CASSTSARSYNEQFF.

The sample holds a few counts of this clone. This chain links TRBV5-4 with TRBJ2-7; 9 bases agree with TRBD1. This CDR3 comprises 14 residues. The junction had 6 bases not matched to a gene; V was cut back by 4 bases and J by 4 bases. Germline V CDR1 and CDR2: SGHNT, YYREEE (reference sequence). CDR3 loop: CASSTGTGLYEQYF. The DNA for the CDR3 is TGTGCCAGCAGCACCGGGACAGGGCTGTACGAGCAGTACTTC.

The rearrangement joins TRBV6-6 to TRBJ2-2; no firm D call. Germline loops: CDR1 MNHNY, CDR2 SVGAGI (reference sequence). This CDR3 has 12 amino acids. Trimming pared 2 bases from V and 5 bases from J, leaving 3 bases between. CDR3 loop: CASSYGTGELFF. DNA of the CDR3: TGTGCCAGCAGTTACGGTACCGGGGAGCTGTTTTTT.

The chain uses TRBV10-3 and TRBJ1-1; tentative D call: TRBD1 (5 bases). The CDR3 length is 13 residues. V dropped 6 bases and J dropped 3 bases, with 11 bases sitting between them. Germline CDR1 ENHRY, CDR2 SYGVKD. Written as DNA, the CDR3 is TGTGCCATCAGGGCGGGCAGGGACACTGAAGCTTTCTTT. Protein: CAIRAGRDTEAFF.

This clone came up once. As DNA, the CDR3 is TGTGCCAGCAGCCACTCAGCCCGGGGCACAGATACGCAGTATTTT. Protein sequence: CASSHSARGTDTQYF. The rearrangement joins TRBV14 to TRBJ2-3; D not certain. Germline CDR1 is SGHDN and CDR2 is FVKESK. Trimming removed 3 bases from V and 1 base from J, with 11 bases in between. The CDR3 runs 15 residues.

This sequence joins TRBV11-1 and TRBJ2-7; D is undetermined. V lost 4 bases and J lost 6, with 13 bases in between. This CDR3 is 13 amino acids long. Germline V gene data show CDR1 as SGHAT and CDR2 as FQDESV (reference sequence). CDR3 nucleotide sequence: TGTGCCAGCAGCTACCTCGGACGGCGCGAGCAGTACTTC. Encoded protein: CASSYLGRREQYF.

CDR3 protein: CASSQDRLRRRTGDNLNYGYTF. For the CDR3, the DNA is TGTGCCAGCAGCCAAGATCGGCTTCGTCGGCGGACAGGGGATAACTTAAACTATGGCTACACCTTC. This rearrangement joins TRBV4-2 to TRBJ1-2, with 9 bases lining up with TRBD1. Germline CDR1 LGHNA, CDR2 YNFKEQ. CDR3 length equals 22 residues. Trimming took 0 bases from V and 2 from J; bases not matched to a gene: 22.

The V and J genes are TRBV27 and TRBJ2-7; a weak D match, TRBD1 (6 bases). Per the germline V gene, CDR1 is MNHEY and CDR2 is SMNVEV (reference sequence). The CDR3 spans 13 residues. V was trimmed by 3 bases and J by 6 bases, leaving 12 bases between them. The CDR3 protein is CASSFVQGGEQYF. In nucleotides, the CDR3 is TGTGCCAGCAGTTTTGTACAGGGTGGCGAGCAGTACTTC.

This clone was seen a handful of times. V is TRBV6-5 and J is TRBJ1-2; 8 bases line up with TRBD1. The CDR3 totals 16 residues. In germline, CDR1 is MNHEY, CDR2 SVGAGI. Trimming took 4 bases from V and 4 from J; bases not matched to a gene: 11. CDR3: CASSWAGGVSGYGYTF. In nucleotides, the CDR3 is TGTGCCAGCAGTTGGGCAGGGGGCGTTTCTGGCTATGGCTACACCTTC.

This clone was counted a few times. The CDR3 coding sequence is TGCGCCAGCAGTGAGTCGAGGGCGGGGCCCCAGCATTTT. Translating it yields CASSESRAGPQHF. V is TRBV10-1 and J is TRBJ1-5, with D unresolved. V was cut by 0 bases and J by 9 bases, with 9 bases left in between. Germline V gene lookup returns CDR1 WNHNN and CDR2 SYGVQD (reference sequence). The CDR3 consists of 13 residues.

The chain uses TRBV19 and TRBJ2-1; 9 nucleotides line up with TRBD2. V shed 4 bases, J shed 8 bases, and the junction held 6 bases outside the gene matches. The CDR3 has 14 amino acids. Germline assignment: CDR1 LNHDA and CDR2 SQIVND (reference sequence). The chain's CDR3 is CASSTRGRVDEQFF. The CDR3 nucleotides are TGTGCCAGTAGTACTCGCGGGAGGGTGGATGAGCAGTTCTTC.

In this sample, this clone turned up a few times. V gene TRBV2 combines with J gene TRBJ2-3, with a weak D call TRBD1 (5 bases). The CDR3 has 15 residues. V was cut by 9 bases and J by 2 bases, with 18 bases left in between. CDR1 and CDR2 from the germline V gene are SNHLY and FYNNEI. The DNA of the CDR3 is TGTGCCAGGGGCCCCGGAACAGGCCTCACAGATACGCAGTATTTT. It specifies CARGPGTGLTDTQYF.

This clone showed up just a few times. The J gene is TRBJ1-2, the V gene TRBV9; D is possibly TRBD1 (5 bases). The germline V gene has CDR1 SGDLS and CDR2 YYNGEE. V shed 4 bases and J shed 4 bases, with 14 bases lying between them. The CDR3 loop spans 14 amino acids. This CDR3 reads CASSPRDGIYGYTF. CDR3 bases: TGTGCCAGCAGCCCCCGGGACGGGATCTATGGCTACACCTTC.

This rearrangement joins TRBV5-1 to TRBJ2-7; 10 positions match TRBD1. Trimming cost V 0 bases and J 5 bases; bases outside gene matches: 5. The CDR3 covers 15 residues. The germline V gene encodes CDR1 SGHRS and CDR2 YFSETQ. The CDR3 protein is CASSLGDRGTNEQYF. The CDR3 DNA follows: TGCGCCAGCAGCTTGGGGGACAGGGGAACGAACGAGCAGTACTTC.